This T cell receptor beta chain is from a study of T cell responses to AZD1222 COVID-19 vaccine. Trimming cost V 2 bases and J 15 bases, with 16 bases left between them. CDR1 MNHNS and CDR2 SASEGT come from the germline V gene. The CDR3 runs 13 residues. TCRdb keeps only in-frame clones here, not all; method: immunoSEQ multiplex PCR. Found here are approximately 130,000 clones, about 82% of them singletons; the top ten hold 7.9%. On this clone: Its antigen remains unknown.

Study outcomes and limitations: Donors in the cohort were predominantly white British and more often female, and clonal diversity was possibly underestimated. Across spike, vaccine-associated CD4 TCRs were found, dominant at 160-218 and 743-854. Only a handful of AZD1222 recipients, several in all, had baseline seropositivity. It was only after the peak T cell response that any repertoires were sampled.

The material sequenced was peripheral blood, taken 28 days after the second dose of the MenACWY control vaccine. The TCR originated in an adult who received the MenACWY meningococcal vaccine as a control. V is TRBV6-1 and J is TRBJ2-2; weak D call: TRBD2 (5 bases). As DNA, the CDR3 is TGTGCCAGCAGTGAACGGGGTTCCGCCCCCTTGTTTTTT. Its protein product is CASSERGSAPLFF.